What follows is one TCR beta chain and its context. The target of this receptor is not known. No base quality values were provided; no much bigger clone lies one nucleotide off. The data derive from a study of T-cell memory formation after mild COVID-19 (dated by TCRdb to the early 2020s). Study-level background: Most TCR sequence clusters were specific to one of the two donors. Two young, previously healthy adult volunteers, one female and one male, were included in the cohort. In two donors, T-cell clones that expanded and contracted after mild COVID-19 were followed by sequencing TCRalpha and TCRbeta repertoires longitudinally.

Study-wide findings and limitations: Some responding clones were detected in pre-infection memory, suggesting pre-existing cross-reactive memory T cells joined the SARS-CoV-2 response. Contracting CD4+ clones turned up mainly in the CM and EM memory subsets, whereas EMRA was where CD8+ clones were enriched. SARS-CoV-2 specificity of the second-wave clones peaking on day 37 was not confirmed. Clones contracting from day 15 to 85 had balanced CD4/CD8 phenotypes, while a second wave expanding from day 15 to 37 was biased towards CD4+. Only a couple of mild cases were covered in the study, and larger cohorts including severe cases with pre-infection samples were considered necessary.

Ficoll-Paque density gradient centrifugation was the method used to isolate PBMCs. The germline V gene (reference sequence) yields DFQATT for CDR1 and SNEGSKA for CDR2. The CDR3 contains 11 residues, cysteine and phenylalanine counted. The sequence is cut down to CDR3 DNA, 33 bases in frame from base 1. V loses 5 bases of germline sequence and J loses 10 bases, and the interval between the two ends is 12 bases. Data came from an Illumina NovaSeq 6000. TCRalpha and TCRbeta cDNA libraries were constructed by 5'RACE with constant-segment primers, with sample barcodes and unique molecular identifiers being introduced. Trizol reagent was used to extract RNA from every sample. Libraries were amplified in two PCR steps, with a second sample barcode and Illumina TruSeq adapters added in the second step. Libraries were sequenced on an Illumina NovaSeq with 2 x 150 bp paired-end reads. Processing in the source paper ran as follows. Demultiplexing of reads and collapsing into UMI-guided consensus sequences were performed with migec v1.2.7. Using mixcr v2.1.11, the UMI consensuses were aligned to TRA and TRB V and J templates and assembled into clonotypes. A clonotype was counted as expanded or contracted only if both edgeR and NoisET called the change significant, with noise models trained on biological replicates. For edgeR calls, the thresholds were a false discovery rate-adjusted p below 0.01 and a log2 fold-change of 1. As an exploratory analysis of dynamics, max-normalized trajectories of the 1000 most abundant clonotypes were examined with PCA combined with hierarchical clustering. Each responding clone was given a CD4 or CD8 phenotype based on the CD4+ and CD8+ repertoires, which had been sequenced separately. TCRdb took the public reads, trimmed them with fastp at Q25, ran MiXCR for clone calling and kept in-frame beta chains. Each CDR3 protein gets just one entry, which takes the most common genes and DNA from the rows behind it. The V and J calls shown here were made by TCRdb, not taken from the authors' results. The sample profile shows more than 80,000 distinct CDR3 sequences; around 12% of them were found once. Under 30% of the sample is taken by the ten largest.

The receptor comes from an adult woman who had mild COVID-19 (a few samples of this study predate the infection). The sample titles of this study are shuffled in the database, so cell type and time point are left out; the donor was told from shared clones. The chain joins TRBV20-1 to TRBJ2-1, with the identity of the D gene unclear. The sequencing sample was made of PBMCs or a T cell subset sorted from them (not recorded which). The DNA is as follows: TGCAGTGCTGTTTGGGGTAGGGAGCAGTTCTTC. This codes for CSAVWGREQFF.